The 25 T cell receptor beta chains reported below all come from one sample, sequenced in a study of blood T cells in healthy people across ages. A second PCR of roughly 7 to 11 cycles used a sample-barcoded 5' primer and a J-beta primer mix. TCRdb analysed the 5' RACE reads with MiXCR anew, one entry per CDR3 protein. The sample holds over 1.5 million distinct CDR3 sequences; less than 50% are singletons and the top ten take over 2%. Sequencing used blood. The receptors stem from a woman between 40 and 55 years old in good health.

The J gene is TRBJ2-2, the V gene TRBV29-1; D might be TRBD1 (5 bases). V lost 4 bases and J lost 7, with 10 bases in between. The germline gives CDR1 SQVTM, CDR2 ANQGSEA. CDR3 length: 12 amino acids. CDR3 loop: CSVATGYGELFF. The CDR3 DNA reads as TGCAGCGTTGCTACAGGCTACGGGGAGCTGTTTTTT.

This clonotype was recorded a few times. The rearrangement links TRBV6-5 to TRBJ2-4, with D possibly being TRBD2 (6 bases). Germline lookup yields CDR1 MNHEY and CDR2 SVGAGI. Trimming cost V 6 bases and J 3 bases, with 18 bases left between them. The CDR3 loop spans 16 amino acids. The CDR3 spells CASSPRSEGVKNIQYF. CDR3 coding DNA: TGTGCCAGCAGCCCTCGGTCGGAGGGAGTCAAAAACATTCAGTACTTC.

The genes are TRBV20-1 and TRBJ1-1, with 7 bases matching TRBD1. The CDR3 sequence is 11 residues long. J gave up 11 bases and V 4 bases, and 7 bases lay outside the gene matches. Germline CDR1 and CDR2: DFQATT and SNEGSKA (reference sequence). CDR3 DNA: TGCAGTGCTATCTTCGCAGGGGGGGCTTTCTTT. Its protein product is CSAIFAGGAFF.

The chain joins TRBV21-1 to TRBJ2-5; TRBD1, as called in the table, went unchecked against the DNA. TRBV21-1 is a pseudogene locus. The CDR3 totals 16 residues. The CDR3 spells CASSDRQGKIQETQYF. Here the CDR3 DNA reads TGTGCCAGCAGCGACCGACAGGGCAAGATACAAGAGACCCAGTACTTC.

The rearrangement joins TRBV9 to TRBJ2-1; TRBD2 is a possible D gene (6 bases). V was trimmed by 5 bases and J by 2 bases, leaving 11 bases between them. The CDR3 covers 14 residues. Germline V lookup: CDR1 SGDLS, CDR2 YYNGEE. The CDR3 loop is CASRGTSAYNEQFF. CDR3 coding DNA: TGTGCCAGCAGGGGGACTTCCGCCTACAATGAGCAGTTCTTC.

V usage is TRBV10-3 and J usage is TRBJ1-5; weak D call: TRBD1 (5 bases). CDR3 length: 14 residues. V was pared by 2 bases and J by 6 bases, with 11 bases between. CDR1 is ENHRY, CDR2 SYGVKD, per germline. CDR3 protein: CAISEQGRAQPQHF. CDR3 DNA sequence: TGTGCCATCAGTGAGCAGGGACGAGCTCAGCCCCAGCATTTT.

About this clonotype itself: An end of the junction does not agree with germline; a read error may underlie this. The CDR3 loop is CVSSPGQGTDTQYF. The CDR3 DNA reads as TGCGTCAGCAGCCCGGGACAGGGCACAGATACGCAGTATTTT. The rearrangement joins TRBV4-3 to TRBJ2-3; 8 positions match TRBD1. This CDR3 comprises 14 residues. The germline V gene encodes CDR1 LGHNA and CDR2 YSLEER.

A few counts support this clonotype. DNA for the CDR3: TGTGCCAGCAGTACCACGGACGGACTCCAAGAGACCCAGTACTTC. Protein sequence: CASSTTDGLQETQYF. The chain employs TRBV28 and TRBJ2-5, with D possibly matching TRBD2 (5 bases). V was pared by 5 bases and J by 1 base, with 14 bases between. CDR1 MDHEN and CDR2 SYDVKM come from the germline V gene. The CDR3 spans 15 residues.

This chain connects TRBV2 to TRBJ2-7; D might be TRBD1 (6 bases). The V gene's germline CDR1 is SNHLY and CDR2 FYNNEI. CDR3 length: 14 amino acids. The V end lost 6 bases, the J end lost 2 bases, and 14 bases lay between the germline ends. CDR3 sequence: CASRTGLETYEQYF. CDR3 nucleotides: TGTGCCAGCAGGACAGGTCTCGAAACCTACGAGCAGTACTTC.

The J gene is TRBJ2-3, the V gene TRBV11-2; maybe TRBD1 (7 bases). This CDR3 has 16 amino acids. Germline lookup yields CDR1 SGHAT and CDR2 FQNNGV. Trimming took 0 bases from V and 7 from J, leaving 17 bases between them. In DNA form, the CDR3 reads TGTGCCAGCAGCTTAGAATTCCAGGGGGGAGAATATACGCAGTATTTT. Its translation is CASSLEFQGGEYTQYF.

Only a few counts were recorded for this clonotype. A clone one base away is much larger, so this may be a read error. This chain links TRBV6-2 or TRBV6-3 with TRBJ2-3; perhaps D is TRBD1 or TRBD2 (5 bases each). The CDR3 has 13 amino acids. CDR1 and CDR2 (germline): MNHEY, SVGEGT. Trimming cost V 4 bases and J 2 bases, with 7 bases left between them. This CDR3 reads CASSWGITDTQYF. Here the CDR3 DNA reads TGTGCCAGCAGTTGGGGGATCACAGATACGCAGTATTTT.

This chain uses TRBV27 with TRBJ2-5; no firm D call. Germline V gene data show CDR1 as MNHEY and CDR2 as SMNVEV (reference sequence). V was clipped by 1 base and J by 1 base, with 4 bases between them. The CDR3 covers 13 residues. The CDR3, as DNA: TGTGCCAGCAGTTTATGGTTCCAAGAGACCCAGTACTTC. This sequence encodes CASSLWFQETQYF.

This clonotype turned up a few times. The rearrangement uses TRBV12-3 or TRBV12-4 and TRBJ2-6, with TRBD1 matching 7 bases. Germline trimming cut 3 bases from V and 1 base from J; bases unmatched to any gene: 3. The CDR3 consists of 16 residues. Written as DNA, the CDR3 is TGTGCCAGCAGTTTGGGACAGAGGTCTGGGGCCAACGTCCTGACTTTC. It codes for CASSLGQRSGANVLTF.

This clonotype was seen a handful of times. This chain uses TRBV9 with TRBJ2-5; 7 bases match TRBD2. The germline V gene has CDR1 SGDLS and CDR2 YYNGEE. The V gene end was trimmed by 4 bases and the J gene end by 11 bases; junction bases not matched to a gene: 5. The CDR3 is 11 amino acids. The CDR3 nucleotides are TGTGCCAGCAGCCCATTGGGAGGGCAGTACTTC. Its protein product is CASSPLGGQYF.

The CDR3 reads CASSAEGRTSQPQHF. DNA of the CDR3: TGTGCCAGCAGCGCGGAGGGGAGGACGAGTCAGCCCCAGCATTTT. The chain links TRBV7-9 to TRBJ1-5; a weak D match, TRBD1 (5 bases). The V end lost 5 bases, the J end lost 6 bases, and 17 bases lay between the germline ends. The germline CDR1 and CDR2 sequences are SEHNR and FQNEAQ (reference sequence). CDR3 length: 15 residues.

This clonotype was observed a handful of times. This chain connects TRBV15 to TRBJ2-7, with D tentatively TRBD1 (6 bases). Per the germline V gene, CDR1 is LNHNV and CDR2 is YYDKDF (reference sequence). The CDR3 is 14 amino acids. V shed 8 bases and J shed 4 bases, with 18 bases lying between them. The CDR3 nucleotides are TGTGCCACCTCACCGGGACAATACCCTTACGAGCAGTACTTC. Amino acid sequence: CATSPGQYPYEQYF. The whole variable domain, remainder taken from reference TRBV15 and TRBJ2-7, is DAMVIQNPRYQVTQFGKPVTLSCSQTLNHNVMYWYQQKSSQAPKLLFHYYDKDFNNEADTPDNFQSRRPNTSFCFLDIRSPGLGDTAMYLCATSPGQYPYEQYFGPGTRLTVT.

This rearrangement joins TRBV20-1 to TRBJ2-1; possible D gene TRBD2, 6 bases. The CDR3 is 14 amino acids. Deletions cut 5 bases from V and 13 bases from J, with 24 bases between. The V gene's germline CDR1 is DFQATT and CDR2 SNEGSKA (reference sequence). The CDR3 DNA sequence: TGCAGTGCTGGATCCTCCCTGACTAGTGTGGATCAGTTCTTC. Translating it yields CSAGSSLTSVDQFF.

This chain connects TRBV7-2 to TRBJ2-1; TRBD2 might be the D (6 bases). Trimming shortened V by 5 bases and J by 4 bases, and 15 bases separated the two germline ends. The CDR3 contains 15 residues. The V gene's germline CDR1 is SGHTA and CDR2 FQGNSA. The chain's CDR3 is CASSRQLAGYNEQFF. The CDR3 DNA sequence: TGTGCCAGCAGCCGGCAACTAGCCGGATACAATGAGCAGTTCTTC.

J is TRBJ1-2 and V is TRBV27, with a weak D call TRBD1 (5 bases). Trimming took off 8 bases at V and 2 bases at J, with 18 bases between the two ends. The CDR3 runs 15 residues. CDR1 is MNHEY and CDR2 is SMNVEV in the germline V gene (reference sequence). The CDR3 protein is CASRHAGTANYGYTF. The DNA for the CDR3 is TGTGCCAGCCGCCATGCAGGGACGGCCAACTATGGCTACACCTTC.

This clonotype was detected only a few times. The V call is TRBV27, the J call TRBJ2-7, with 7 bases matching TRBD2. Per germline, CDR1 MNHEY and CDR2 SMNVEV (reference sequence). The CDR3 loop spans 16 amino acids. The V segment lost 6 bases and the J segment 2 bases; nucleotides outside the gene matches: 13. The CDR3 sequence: CASRLTAGLITYEQYF. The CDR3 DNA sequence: TGTGCCAGCAGACTTACAGCGGGACTGATTACCTACGAGCAGTACTTC.

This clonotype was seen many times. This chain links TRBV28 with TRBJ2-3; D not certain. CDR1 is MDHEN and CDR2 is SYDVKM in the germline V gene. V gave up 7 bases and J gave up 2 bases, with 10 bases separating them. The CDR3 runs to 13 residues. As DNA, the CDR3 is TGTGCCAGCACCCACGGCTCCACAGATACGCAGTATTTT. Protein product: CASTHGSTDTQYF.

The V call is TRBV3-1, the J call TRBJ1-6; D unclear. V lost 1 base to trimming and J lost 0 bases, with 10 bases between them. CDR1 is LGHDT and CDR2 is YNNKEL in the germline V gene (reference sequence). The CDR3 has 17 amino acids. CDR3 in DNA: TGTGCCAGCAGCCAAGTCGGCCGAAGCTCCTATAATTCACCCCTCCACTTT. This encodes CASSQVGRSSYNSPLHF. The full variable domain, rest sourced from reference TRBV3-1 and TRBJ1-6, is DTAVSQTPKYLVTQMGNDKSIKCEQNLGHDTMYWYKQDSKKFLKIMFSYNNKELIINETVPNRFSPKSPDKAHLNLHINSLELGDSAVYFCASSQVGRSSYNSPLHFGNGTRLTVT.

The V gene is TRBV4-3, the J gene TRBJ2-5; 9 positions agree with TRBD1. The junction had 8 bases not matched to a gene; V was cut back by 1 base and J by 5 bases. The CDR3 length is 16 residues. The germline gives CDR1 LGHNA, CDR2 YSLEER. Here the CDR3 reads CASSQGTGATGETQYF. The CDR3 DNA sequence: TGCGCCAGCAGCCAAGGGACAGGGGCTACTGGGGAGACCCAGTACTTC.

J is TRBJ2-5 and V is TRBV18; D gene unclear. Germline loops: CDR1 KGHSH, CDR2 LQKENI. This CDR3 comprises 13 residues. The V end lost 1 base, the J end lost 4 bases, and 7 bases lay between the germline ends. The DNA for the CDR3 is TGTGCCAGCTCACCACAGTGGGGAGAGACCCAGTACTTC. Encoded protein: CASSPQWGETQYF.

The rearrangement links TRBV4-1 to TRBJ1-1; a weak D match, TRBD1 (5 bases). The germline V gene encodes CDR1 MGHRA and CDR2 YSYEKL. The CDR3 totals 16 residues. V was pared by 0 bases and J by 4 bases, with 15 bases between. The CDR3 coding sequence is TGCGCCAGCAGCCAAGATTGGGTAGGGGCGTCCACTGAAGCTTTCTTT. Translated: CASSQDWVGASTEAFF.